The following is a T cell receptor beta chain sequence with its context. What it binds is unknown. The sample comes from a study of CD8+ T cells in alopecia areata. Study at large: Each of the treated patients was given oral tofacitinib, 5 to 10 mg twice daily, for moderate-to-severe alopecia areata.

This CDR3 comprises 16 residues. V lost 2 bases, J lost 7 bases, and 10 bases stayed unmatched. Germline values: CDR1 LGHNA, CDR2 YNFKEQ. Treatment denoted: oral pan-JAK inhibitor, 5-10 mg twice daily. After isolation, RNA underwent reverse transcription to generate cDNA as the sequencing template. Sequenced by immunoSEQ multiplex PCR; TCRdb stores in-frame clones only, minus some. The sample holds 150,000 to 200,000 clones; less than 75% are singletons and the top ten take under 20%. Study outcomes and limitations: A large proportion of expanded lesional clones were detected persisting in scalp and blood during tofacitinib. Scalp sequencing captures resident alphabeta T cells of normal skin too.

The specimen was CD4+ T cells sorted from blood, collected at approximately week 61, from a patient treated with tofacitinib. The receptor comes from a human donor with alopecia areata. The genes are TRBV4-2 and TRBJ2-5; 10 positions match TRBD1. CDR3 DNA: TGTGCCAGCAGCCAACTGGGACAGGGGAGGGGAGGGACCCAGTACTTC. It is translated as CASSQLGQGRGGTQYF.